One and the same sample provided the 21 T cell receptor beta chains below, sequenced in a study of T-cell memory formation after mild COVID-19. MiXCR, applied by TCRdb to the 5' RACE reads, yields one record per CDR3 protein. The data show over 50,000 distinct CDR3 sequences, 9.3% seen once. Sequencing was done on a sample of PBMCs or a T cell subset sorted from them (not recorded which). These receptors were taken from an adult woman who had mild COVID-19 (a few samples of this study predate the infection). Cell type and time point are not known.

A few counts support this clonotype. The rearrangement links TRBV24-1 to TRBJ2-3, with 8 bases that match TRBD2. CDR1 and CDR2 from the germline V gene are KGHDR and SFDVKD. Trimming removed 4 bases from V and 1 base from J; junction bases left unmatched: 6. CDR3 length: 16 residues. The CDR3 DNA reads TGTGCCACCAGTGACCCCGGACTAGCCCGCACAGATACGCAGTATTTT. Its translation is CATSDPGLARTDTQYF.

This clonotype occurred many times. The chain joins TRBV19 to TRBJ2-7; no firm D call. The CDR3 spans 11 residues. V was cut by 4 bases and J by 4 bases, with 5 bases left in between. The germline V gene has CDR1 LNHDA and CDR2 SQIVND (reference sequence). The CDR3 loop is CASSTAYEQYF. CDR3 in DNA: TGTGCCAGTAGTACCGCGTACGAGCAGTACTTC.

This clonotype has at least ten counts. Here the CDR3 reads CSARGGPSNYGYTF. DNA of the CDR3: TGCAGTGCTAGGGGGGGCCCTTCTAACTATGGCTACACCTTC. The V and J genes are TRBV20-1 and TRBJ1-2; tentative D call: TRBD1 (6 bases). Germline lookup yields CDR1 DFQATT and CDR2 SNEGSKA (reference sequence). CDR3 length: 14 residues. V gave up 3 bases and J gave up 0 bases, with 11 bases separating them.

This clonotype appeared a few times. The chain employs TRBV5-1 and TRBJ2-3; 14 positions match TRBD2. CDR1 SGHRS and CDR2 YFSETQ come from the germline V gene. The CDR3 is 18 residues long. Germline trimming cut 4 bases from V and 2 bases from J; bases unmatched to any gene: 9. The CDR3 DNA follows: TGCGCCAGCAGCCCAGGACTAGCGGGGGGCTCCCCCACAGATACGCAGTATTTT. This gives the protein CASSPGLAGGSPTDTQYF.

For this clonotype: Its ends do not fully match the called genes, so a read error is possible. The chain joins TRBV5-5 to TRBJ2-5, with D perhaps matching TRBD1 or TRBD2 (5 bases each). Looked up from germline, CDR1 is SGHKS and CDR2 is YYEKEE (reference sequence). CDR3 length equals 13 residues. The CDR3 nucleotides are TGTGCCAGCAGCTTGCGGGGCAGCCTCAAGGAAGACTTC. Encoded protein: CASSLRGSLKEDF. Looking up the rest from reference TRBV5-5 and TRBJ2-5 gives the full variable domain: DAGVTQSPTHLIKTRGQQVTLRCSPISGHKSVSWYQQVLGQGPQFIFQYYEKEERGRGNFPDRFSARQFPNYSSELNVNALLLGDSALYLCASSLRGSLKEDFGPGTRLLVL.

This clonotype has a count of ten or more. The J gene is TRBJ2-1, the V gene TRBV5-6, with unresolved D. From germline, CDR1 is SGHDT and CDR2 YYEEEE. Trimming took off 4 bases at V and 7 bases at J, with 15 bases between the two ends. CDR3 length: 14 amino acids. The CDR3 sequence: CASSVTLIVNEQFF. CDR3 nucleotides: TGTGCCAGCAGCGTTACGTTAATAGTTAATGAGCAGTTCTTC.

This clonotype was picked up many times. The chain employs TRBV24-1 and TRBJ2-7, with TRBD1 identical over 9 bases. V lost 9 bases and J lost 4; bases outside the gene matches: 9. Germline loops: CDR1 KGHDR, CDR2 SFDVKD. This CDR3 has 14 residues. The CDR3 bases are TGTGCCACCTCACCGGACAGGGGACAATACGAGCAGTACTTC. This gives the protein CATSPDRGQYEQYF.

Many counts were recorded for this clonotype. The chain carries TRBV5-6 and TRBJ1-5, with 10 nucleotides matching TRBD1. The CDR3 covers 17 residues. V lost 4 bases to trimming and J lost 5 bases; unmatched junction nucleotides: 12. CDR1 and CDR2 from the germline V gene are SGHDT and YYEEEE. Here the CDR3 DNA reads TGTGCCAGCAGCCGACAGGGGGCTATCGGCCGGGATCAGCCCCAGCATTTT. Protein product: CASSRQGAIGRDQPQHF.

This clonotype showed up many times. V and J are TRBV12-3 or TRBV12-4 and TRBJ2-5; tentatively, D is TRBD2 (5 bases). The CDR3 consists of 13 residues. Deletions cut 6 bases from V and 2 bases from J, with 10 bases between. In DNA, the CDR3 is TGTGCCAGCAGCTCCGGACTGCAAGAGACCCAGTACTTC. This translates into CASSSGLQETQYF.

The table lists this clonotype with a few counts. The V gene is TRBV7-2, the J gene TRBJ2-1; D is perhaps TRBD1 (5 bases). In germline, CDR1 is SGHTA, CDR2 FQGNSA. V was clipped by 4 bases and J by 10 bases, with 17 bases between them. This CDR3 spans 14 amino acids. The CDR3 is CASSSSHKGLEQFF. The CDR3 bases are TGTGCCAGCAGCTCTTCCCACAAGGGGTTGGAGCAGTTCTTC.

This clonotype was detected a few times. The chain recombines TRBV16 with TRBJ1-5; 7 nucleotides align to TRBD1. The CDR3 consists of 14 residues. Trimming took 4 bases from V and 5 from J; bases not matched to a gene: 5. Germline-derived CDR1 and CDR2 are KGHSY and FQNENV. CDR3 in amino acids: CASSRQGRDQPQHF. As DNA, the CDR3 is TGTGCCAGCAGCCGACAGGGAAGAGATCAGCCCCAGCATTTT.

This clonotype has a handful of counts. This chain connects TRBV24-1 to TRBJ2-3, with D possibly called TRBD1 or TRBD2 (5 bases each). V was clipped by 6 bases and J by 1 base, with 10 bases between them. CDR1 is KGHDR and CDR2 is SFDVKD in the germline V gene. The CDR3 runs 14 residues. The CDR3 DNA sequence: TGTGCCACCAGTTCCGAGGGGCGCACAGATACGCAGTATTTT. This translates into CATSSEGRTDTQYF.

This clonotype appeared a few times. The chain is built from TRBV29-1 and TRBJ2-5; TRBD2 agrees at 7 bases. CDR3 length: 15 amino acids. From germline, CDR1 is SQVTM and CDR2 ANQGSEA. V was clipped by 4 bases and J by 5 bases; unmatched bases: 13. Written as DNA, the CDR3 is TGCAGCGTTGTGGGGGGGAAGGGTTGGGCGGAGACCCAGTACTTC. The encoded protein is CSVVGGKGWAETQYF.

This clonotype has ten or more counts. This chain joins TRBV7-6 and TRBJ2-2; 7 nucleotides agree with TRBD1. The V gene's germline CDR1 is SGHVS and CDR2 FNYEAQ. The CDR3 contains 16 residues. Trimming at V came to 5 bases and at J to 6 bases, leaving 12 bases not matched to a gene. The CDR3 loop is CASSQSRLQGAGELFF. CDR3 DNA sequence: TGTGCCAGCAGCCAAAGTCGCCTTCAGGGGGCCGGGGAGCTGTTTTTT. The complete variable domain, with remaining parts taken from reference TRBV7-6 and TRBJ2-2, reads GAGVSQSPRYKVTKRGQDVALRCDPISGHVSLYWYRQALGQGPEFLTYFNYEAQQDKSGLPNDRFSAERPEGSISTLTIQRTEQRDSAMYRCASSQSRLQGAGELFFGEGSRLTVL.

In its sample, this clonotype was seen many times. V is TRBV4-3 and J is TRBJ2-2; 8 positions match TRBD2. CDR1 and CDR2 (germline): LGHNA, YSLEER. There are 15 residues in the CDR3. With 3 bases clipped from V and 7 bases from J, the junction kept 7 bases outside the gene matches. The CDR3 coding sequence is TGCGCCAGCAGCCAGGGACTAGATCGGGGCGGGGAGCTGTTTTTT. Translation gives CASSQGLDRGGELFF.

This chain joins TRBV5-1 and TRBJ1-4; D is uncertain. Germline CDR1 reads SGHRS; CDR2 reads YFSETQ. The CDR3 totals 13 residues. Trimming stripped 3 bases from V and 11 bases from J, with 14 bases between. The CDR3 reads CASSSLGVGKLFF. The CDR3 DNA is TGCGCCAGCAGCTCTCTCGGGGTCGGGAAACTGTTTTTT. The variable domain in full, completed from reference TRBV5-1 and TRBJ1-4, reads KAGVTQTPRYLIKTRGQQVTLSCSPISGHRSVSWYQQTPGQGLQFLFEYFSETQRNKGNFPGRFSGRQFSNSRSEMNVSTLELGDSALYLCASSSLGVGKLFFGSGTQLSVL.

The chain uses TRBV9 and TRBJ1-1; 7 bases match TRBD1. V lost 0 bases to trimming and J lost 3 bases; unmatched junction nucleotides: 2. The CDR3 totals 14 residues. Germline V gene sequence: CDR1 SGDLS, CDR2 YYNGEE. In nucleotides, the CDR3 is TGTGCCAGCAGCGTAGAAGGACAGGACACTGAAGCTTTCTTT. Translated, it gives CASSVEGQDTEAFF.

This clonotype was counted ten times or more. The chain joins TRBV4-3 to TRBJ2-7, with D possibly matching TRBD1 (6 bases). Germline lookup yields CDR1 LGHNA and CDR2 YSLEER. The CDR3 runs 13 residues. The V and J ends lost 4 bases and 3 bases respectively, with 10 bases between them. In DNA form, the CDR3 reads TGCGCCAGCAGCCGCGGACAGAGCTACGAGCAGTACTTC. Translation gives CASSRGQSYEQYF.

This clonotype was observed a few times. The chain uses TRBV14 and TRBJ1-1; D is undetermined. CDR3 size: 14 residues. The V and J ends lost 1 base and 0 bases respectively, with 6 bases between them. Germline CDR1 reads SGHDN; CDR2 reads FVKESK. The CDR3 here is CASSQGTLNTEAFF. CDR3 in DNA: TGTGCCAGCAGCCAAGGGACCTTGAACACTGAAGCTTTCTTT.

This clonotype has only a few counts. The rearrangement joins TRBV7-8 to TRBJ2-7; D possibly corresponds to TRBD2 (5 bases). Trimming removed 1 base from V and 9 bases from J, with 16 bases in between. CDR1 is SGHVS and CDR2 is FQNEAQ in the germline V gene. The CDR3 covers 14 residues. CDR3 DNA: TGTGCCAGCAGCTTAGATCCGGGGATGGCGTCGCAGTACTTC. It codes for CASSLDPGMASQYF.

Ten or more counts support this clonotype. V gene TRBV9 combines with J gene TRBJ2-7; 9 bases fit TRBD1. The length of the CDR3 is 13 residues. Germline V gene lookup returns CDR1 SGDLS and CDR2 YYNGEE. Trimming took 7 bases from V and 1 from J; bases not matched to a gene: 3. DNA for the CDR3: TGTGCCAGCGCGGACAGGGGATCCTACGAGCAGTACTTC. Translating gives CASADRGSYEQYF.